The 6 T cell receptor beta chains listed next were all sequenced from one sample in a study of blood T cell repertoires in COVID-19. The table came from immunoSEQ multiplex PCR; TCRdb's copy has only in-frame clones and leaves some out. The repertoire includes some 150,000 clones, under 85% of them detected once, and over 7.5% sits in the top ten. The sequenced sample consisted of peripheral blood. These receptor sequences come from an elderly woman in a cohort sampled during active or convalescent COVID-19.

This clone was picked up one time. The chain recombines TRBV7-9 with TRBJ1-2, with D perhaps TRBD1 (5 bases). The CDR3 consists of 14 residues. From germline, CDR1 is SEHNR and CDR2 FQNEAQ (reference sequence). Trimming took off 2 bases at V and 4 bases at J, with 11 bases between the two ends. DNA of the CDR3: TGTGCCAGCAGCTTAACAGGCGTTAGCTATGGCTACACCTTC. Protein: CASSLTGVSYGYTF.

This rearrangement joins TRBV19 to TRBJ2-1, with a possible D match to TRBD1 (6 bases). V was shortened by 10 bases and J by 5 bases, with 18 bases between the two germline ends. The CDR3 length is 14 residues. CDR1 and CDR2 (germline): LNHDA, SQIVND (reference sequence). The CDR3 region has the DNA TGTGCCACCTCCTGGGGGCCGGCGGACAATGAGCAGTTCTTC. Residues: CATSWGPADNEQFF.

This clone has at least ten counts. This chain links TRBV2 with TRBJ2-7; D may be TRBD1 (5 bases). V was shortened by 3 bases and J by 6 bases, with 12 bases between the two germline ends. The CDR3 covers 13 residues. Germline V lookup: CDR1 SNHLY, CDR2 FYNNEI. CDR3 in DNA: TGTGCCAGCAGTGACAGGGTTTTTGGCGAGCAGTACGTC. Translation gives CASSDRVFGEQYV.

This chain links TRBV7-2 with TRBJ1-5, with D hard to call. Germline assignment: CDR1 SGHTA and CDR2 FQGNSA. The V end was cut by 3 bases, the J end by 2 bases, with 11 bases between. The CDR3 has 15 amino acids. CDR3 bases: TGTGCCAGCAGCTTGAGAGGGAGCGGCAATCAGCCCCAGCATTTT. Residues: CASSLRGSGNQPQHF.

This chain connects TRBV6-2 or TRBV6-3 to TRBJ2-5; 10 positions match TRBD2. In germline, CDR1 is MNHEY, CDR2 SVGEGT. The CDR3 is 15 amino acids. V lost 2 bases to trimming and J lost 5 bases; unmatched junction nucleotides: 5. The CDR3 is CASSYQRGGAETQYF. The CDR3 nucleotides are TGTGCCAGCAGTTACCAGCGGGGGGGCGCGGAGACCCAGTACTTC.

This chain joins TRBV7-2 and TRBJ1-3; TRBD1 matches at 10 bases. This CDR3 region has 16 residues. Looked up from germline, CDR1 is SGHTA and CDR2 is FQGNSA. The V segment lost 0 bases and the J segment 2 bases; nucleotides outside the gene matches: 1. The CDR3: CASSLAGTGAGNTIYF. The CDR3 DNA reads TGTGCCAGCAGCTTAGCCGGGACAGGGGCTGGAAACACCATATATTTT.